This TCR beta chain was retrieved from a study of blood T cell repertoires in COVID-19. Turning to the study itself: The study drew acute and convalescent COVID-19 samples from the United States, Italy and Spain. PBMCs, B-cell-depleted T cells, or T cells were the source of the cDNA or gDNA that made up the material.

The V gene lost 2 bases and the J gene lost 6 bases, with 19 bases spanning the gap. Germline CDR1 KGHSH, CDR2 LQKENI. This CDR3 has 17 amino acids. Original processing methods: Reference gene primer amplification yielded estimated nucleated cell counts. The method was immunoSEQ multiplex PCR; TCRdb's version includes in-frame clones alone and lacks a portion of them. V, J and clone size reflect that table, while D and trimming were determined from the DNA. This table holds 15,000 to 20,000 clones, about 90% found once. The sequence derives from a human donor in a cohort sampled during active COVID-19. J is TRBJ2-2 and V is TRBV18, with D possibly matching TRBD2 (5 bases). The sample comprised peripheral blood. The CDR3 protein is CASSPRTGSILAGELFF. CDR3 DNA: TGTGCCAGCTCACCAAGGACTGGGTCCATTTTGGCCGGGGAGCTGTTTTTT.